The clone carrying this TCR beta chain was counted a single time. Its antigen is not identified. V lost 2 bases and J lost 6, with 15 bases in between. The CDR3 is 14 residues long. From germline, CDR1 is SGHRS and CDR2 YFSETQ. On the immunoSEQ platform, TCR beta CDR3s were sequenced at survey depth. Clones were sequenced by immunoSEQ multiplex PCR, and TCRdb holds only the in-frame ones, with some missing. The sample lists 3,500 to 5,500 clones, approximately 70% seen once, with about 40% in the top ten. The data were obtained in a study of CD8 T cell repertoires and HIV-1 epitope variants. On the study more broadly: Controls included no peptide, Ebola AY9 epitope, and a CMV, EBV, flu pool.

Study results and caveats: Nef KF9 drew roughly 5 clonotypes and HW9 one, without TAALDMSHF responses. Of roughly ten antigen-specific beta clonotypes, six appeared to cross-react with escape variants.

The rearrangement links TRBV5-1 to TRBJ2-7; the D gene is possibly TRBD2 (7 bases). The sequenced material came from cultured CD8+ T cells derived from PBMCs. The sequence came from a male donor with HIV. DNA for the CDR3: TGCGCCAGCAGCTTAGGGGGGGGGCCCGGCGAGCAGTACTTC. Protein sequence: CASSLGGGPGEQYF. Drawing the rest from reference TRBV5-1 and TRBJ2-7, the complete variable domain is KAGVTQTPRYLIKTRGQQVTLSCSPISGHRSVSWYQQTPGQGLQFLFEYFSETQRNKGNFPGRFSGRQFSNSRSEMNVSTLELGDSALYLCASSLGGGPGEQYFGPGTRLTVT.